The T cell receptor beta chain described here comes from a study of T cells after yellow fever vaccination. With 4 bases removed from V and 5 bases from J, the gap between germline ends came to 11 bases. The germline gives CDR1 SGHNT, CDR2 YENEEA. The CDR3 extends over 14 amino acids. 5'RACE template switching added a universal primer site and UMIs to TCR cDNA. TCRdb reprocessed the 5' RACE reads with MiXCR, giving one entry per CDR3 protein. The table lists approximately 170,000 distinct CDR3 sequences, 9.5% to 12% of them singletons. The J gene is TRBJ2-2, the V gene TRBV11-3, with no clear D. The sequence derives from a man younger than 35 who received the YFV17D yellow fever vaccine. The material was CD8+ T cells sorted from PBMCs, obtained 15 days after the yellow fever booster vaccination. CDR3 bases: TGTGCCAGCAGCTCCGGGCCCCAAACCGGGGAGCTGTTTTTT. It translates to CASSSGPQTGELFF.